This TCR beta chain was obtained from a study of T-cell reconstitution after alpha-beta-depleted transplantation in children. Study-level points and caveats: Diversity of TCRbeta at day 60 was high in some patients, arising from surviving recipient T cells and thymic progenitors.

Notes on this clonotype: The target antigen is unknown.

Germline V gene lookup returns CDR1 WSHSY and CDR2 SAAADI. Between the trimmed V and J ends, which lost 6 bases and 5 bases, there was a span of 11 bases. The CDR3 extends over 12 amino acids. Construction of the TCRbeta library involved unique molecular identifiers. Each CDR3 protein is one row after TCRdb ran MiXCR on the PCR reads. This sample yields fewer than 750,000 distinct CDR3 sequences, of which over 20% are seen a single time; 36% belongs to the top ten. The TCR was taken from a boy in the first two years of life with Wiskott-Aldrich syndrome, due to receive a stem cell transplant. The chain joins TRBV10-2 to TRBJ2-7; D may match TRBD1 or TRBD2 (5 bases each). This specimen was PBMCs, taken before TCRalphabeta/CD19-depleted stem cell transplant. The CDR3 DNA reads as TGCGCCAGCAGGGGACCCTGGGACGAGCAGTACTTC. Amino acid sequence: CASRGPWDEQYF.